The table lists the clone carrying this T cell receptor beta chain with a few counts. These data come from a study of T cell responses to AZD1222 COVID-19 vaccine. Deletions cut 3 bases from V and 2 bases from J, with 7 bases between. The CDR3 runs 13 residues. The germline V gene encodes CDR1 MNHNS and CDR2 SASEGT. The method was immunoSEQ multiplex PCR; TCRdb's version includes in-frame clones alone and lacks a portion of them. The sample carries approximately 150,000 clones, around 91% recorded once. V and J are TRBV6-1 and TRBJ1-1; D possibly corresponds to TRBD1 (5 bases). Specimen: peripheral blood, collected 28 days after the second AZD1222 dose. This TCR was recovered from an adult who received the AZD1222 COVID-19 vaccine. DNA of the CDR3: TGTGCCAGCAGTGACAGGGAAAACACTGAAGCTTTCTTT. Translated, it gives CASSDRENTEAFF.